This T cell receptor (beta chain) emerged from a study of blood T cell repertoires in COVID-19. Study-level background: Sites in the United States, Italy and Spain provided acute and convalescent COVID-19 samples. Sample material is recorded as cDNA or gDNA derived from T cells, B-cell-depleted T cells, or PBMCs.

Trimming pared 2 bases from V and 4 bases from J, leaving 11 bases between. The CDR3 is made up of 14 amino acids. From germline, CDR1 is SGHTA and CDR2 FQGNSA. Sequencing was performed with immunoSEQ multiplex PCR; in TCRdb, only in-frame clones are kept and a portion is missing. The table has over 150,000 clones, about 90% seen once. The TCR originated in a man aged 45-65 years with acute or convalescent COVID-19. The rearrangement uses TRBV7-2 and TRBJ1-1; D may be TRBD1 (6 bases). Sequenced sample: peripheral blood. Here the CDR3 DNA reads TGTGCCAGCAGCTTAAGCAGGGGCGGCACTGAAGCTTTCTTT. Encoded protein: CASSLSRGGTEAFF.